Presented here are 20 T cell receptor beta chains from one specimen sequenced in a study of control samples from healthy donors and cancer patients (dated by TCRdb to 2018 to 2020). The library came from the immunoSEQ multiplex PCR assay. As stored in TCRdb, this immuneACCESS dataset retains in-frame rearrangements with V and J assigned. A fraction of the clones does not appear; measured against another copy, unresolved V genes explain less than half of the discrepancy, and the remainder lacks a known reason. This sample has over 50,000 clones in its table, and 75% to 90% of those were observed once. The biggest ten clones account for roughly 9.1% of the sample. The sequencing input was blood. Receptors were obtained from a man between 65 and 80 years old in good health.

This clone was found a few times. This chain links TRBV28 with TRBJ1-1; D might be TRBD1 (5 bases). The V end lost 2 bases, the J end lost 8 bases, and 9 bases lay between the germline ends. This CDR3 has 12 amino acids. Germline lookup yields CDR1 MDHEN and CDR2 SYDVKM. In DNA, the CDR3 is TGTGCCAGCAGTTTACATAACAGGGAAGCTTTCTTT. It encodes CASSLHNREAFF.

In this sample, this clone turned up once. The V and J genes are TRBV6-5 and TRBJ2-3, with TRBD1 identical over 7 bases. The germline CDR1 and CDR2 sequences are MNHEY and SVGAGI. This CDR3 has 14 residues. V shed 5 bases, J shed 2 bases, and the junction held 4 bases outside the gene matches. The CDR3, as DNA: TGTGCCAGCAGTAACAGGGGAACCACAGATACGCAGTATTTT. Amino acids: CASSNRGTTDTQYF.

This chain joins TRBV2 and TRBJ2-5, with 8 nucleotides matching TRBD1. The V segment lost 6 bases and the J segment 4 bases; nucleotides outside the gene matches: 4. CDR1 SNHLY and CDR2 FYNNEI come from the germline V gene. This CDR3 has 13 residues. In nucleotides, the CDR3 is TGTGCCAGCAGCGGGGACAGGTTAGAGACCCAGTACTTC. It translates to CASSGDRLETQYF.

The genes are TRBV3-1 (or the pseudogene TRBV3-2) and TRBJ1-1, with D perhaps TRBD1 (5 bases). Trimming removed 2 bases at V and 7 bases at J, with 11 bases between. Germline CDR1 LGHDT, CDR2 YNNKEL (reference sequence). The CDR3 loop spans 13 amino acids. The CDR3 here is CASSQSRGVEAFF. CDR3 bases: TGTGCCAGCAGCCAATCCCGGGGCGTTGAAGCTTTCTTT.

The chain uses TRBV7-2 and TRBJ2-3; tentatively, D is TRBD2 (6 bases). The CDR3 covers 16 residues. Germline V CDR1 and CDR2: SGHTA, FQGNSA. V lost 1 base and J 4 bases, leaving 15 bases between the germline ends. The DNA for the CDR3 is TGTGCCAGCAGCTTAGGGGCGGAGGGGTGGGCAGATACGCAGTATTTT. Translation gives CASSLGAEGWADTQYF.

The chain joins TRBV4-1 to TRBJ1-5; D not resolved. Germline CDR1 reads MGHRA; CDR2 reads YSYEKL. Trimming pared 0 bases from V and 4 bases from J, leaving 25 bases between. CDR3 length: 20 residues. CDR3 residues: CASSQEVVLPLGTVNQPQHF. CDR3 sequence (DNA): TGCGCCAGCAGCCAAGAGGTAGTTCTCCCGTTAGGTACAGTAAATCAGCCCCAGCATTTT.

The chain couples TRBV3-1 (or the pseudogene TRBV3-2) to TRBJ2-3, with 7 bases aligning to TRBD2. Germline-derived CDR1 and CDR2 are LGHDT and YNNKEL (reference sequence). V lost 4 bases to trimming and J lost 3 bases; unmatched junction nucleotides: 7. The CDR3 consists of 15 residues. CDR3 bases: TGTGCCAGCAGCCCCTGGACTAGGCTAACAGATACGCAGTATTTT. Translation gives CASSPWTRLTDTQYF.

This chain links TRBV4-1 with TRBJ1-2; no reliable D call. V lost 1 base and J lost 11, with 11 bases in between. This CDR3 comprises 12 residues. CDR1 MGHRA and CDR2 YSYEKL come from the germline V gene. CDR3 DNA sequence: TGCGCCAGCAGCCAAGGGCAGCTGAGGTACACCTTC. Protein product: CASSQGQLRYTF.

V usage is TRBV2 and J usage is TRBJ1-5; 9 bases line up with TRBD1. CDR1 and CDR2 (germline): SNHLY, FYNNEI. The CDR3 is made up of 14 amino acids. The J segment lost 7 bases and the V segment lost 6 bases, leaving 7 bases of the junction unmatched. The DNA for the CDR3 is TGTGCCAGCAGCCGGACAGGGGCTAACCAGCCCCAGCATTTT. Its translation is CASSRTGANQPQHF.

The rearrangement joins TRBV27 to TRBJ2-1; 7 bases are a match to TRBD2. CDR1 MNHEY and CDR2 SMNVEV come from the germline V gene (reference sequence). This CDR3 contains 15 residues. The V segment lost 7 bases and the J segment 5 bases; nucleotides outside the gene matches: 11. CDR3 amino acids: CASTLSGPRDNEQFF. The DNA for the CDR3 is TGTGCCAGCACTCTTAGCGGGCCGAGAGACAATGAGCAGTTCTTC.

This clone appeared a single time. The chain employs TRBV5-1 and TRBJ2-3; D uncertain. CDR1 is SGHRS and CDR2 is YFSETQ in the germline V gene. The V end was cut by 1 base, the J end by 2 bases, with 8 bases between. This CDR3 has 14 amino acids. CDR3 sequence reads: CASSLMGFTDTQYF. Written as DNA, the CDR3 is TGCGCCAGCAGCTTGATGGGGTTCACAGATACGCAGTATTTT.

V gene TRBV6-1 combines with J gene TRBJ1-1; D remains ambiguous. V lost 0 bases to trimming and J lost 5 bases, with 7 bases between them. The length of the CDR3 is 13 residues. Germline CDR1 is MNHNS and CDR2 is SASEGT. CDR3 residues: CASSEAPLTEAFF. CDR3 nucleotides: TGTGCCAGCAGTGAAGCGCCGTTGACTGAAGCTTTCTTT.

This clone was picked up one time. This sequence joins TRBV5-4 and TRBJ1-5, with no clear D. Deletions cut 4 bases from V and 3 bases from J, with 11 bases between. The CDR3 has 14 amino acids. Germline-derived CDR1 and CDR2 are SGHNT and YYREEE (reference sequence). In DNA form, the CDR3 reads TGTGCCAGCAGCACCCGCACAGACAATCAGCCCCAGCATTTT. It codes for CASSTRTDNQPQHF.

The V gene is TRBV5-1, the J gene TRBJ2-7; a possible D gene is TRBD1 (5 bases). V was shortened by 0 bases and J by 3 bases, with 10 bases between the two germline ends. The CDR3 contains 14 residues. Germline loops: CDR1 SGHRS, CDR2 YFSETQ. The CDR3 DNA sequence: TGCGCCAGCAGCTTGGACAGGTGGAACTACGAGCAGTACTTC. It yields the protein CASSLDRWNYEQYF.

The chain uses TRBV3-1 (or the pseudogene TRBV3-2) and TRBJ2-1; D is unresolved. The CDR3 is 14 residues long. Germline V gene lookup returns CDR1 LGHDT and CDR2 YNNKEL (reference sequence). Trimming pared 7 bases from V and 5 bases from J, leaving 15 bases between. The CDR3 sequence: CASTSFSFDNEQFF. The CDR3 bases are TGTGCCAGCACCTCCTTTTCCTTTGACAATGAGCAGTTCTTC.

This sequence joins TRBV18 and TRBJ2-2; TRBD1 agrees at 7 bases. With V trimmed by 2 bases and J by 6 bases, 3 bases remained unmatched. This CDR3 has 14 amino acids. Germline CDR1 KGHSH, CDR2 LQKENI. CDR3 loop: CASSPNRGSGELFF. CDR3 DNA: TGTGCCAGCTCACCAAACAGGGGATCCGGGGAGCTGTTTTTT.

J is TRBJ1-5 and V is TRBV4-1; TRBD1 might be the D (5 bases). Trimming removed 0 bases from V and 5 bases from J, with 14 bases in between. Germline V lookup: CDR1 MGHRA, CDR2 YSYEKL. The CDR3 runs 16 residues. As DNA, the CDR3 is TGCGCCAGCAGCCAAGATTCGCGAGGGGCCTATCAGCCCCAGCATTTT. This sequence encodes CASSQDSRGAYQPQHF.

The V call is TRBV7-6, the J call TRBJ2-3, with no clear D. The CDR3 sequence is 15 residues long. The germline V and J ends were trimmed by 2 bases and 3 bases, with 12 bases remaining between them. Per the germline V gene, CDR1 is SGHVS and CDR2 is FNYEAQ. The CDR3: CASSLWGRVTDTQYF. The CDR3 DNA follows: TGTGCCAGCAGCTTATGGGGTAGGGTAACAGATACGCAGTATTTT.

This chain connects TRBV16 to TRBJ2-7; 7 bases map to TRBD1. The CDR3 sequence is 16 residues long. Germline CDR1 reads KGHSY; CDR2 reads FQNENV. The junction had 10 bases not matched to a gene; V was cut back by 5 bases and J by 0 bases. For the CDR3, the DNA is TGTGCCAGCAGCATCCGACAGGGTTGGAGCTCCTACGAGCAGTACTTC. Protein sequence: CASSIRQGWSSYEQYF. The full variable domain, completed using reference TRBV16 and TRBJ2-7, is GEEVAQTPKHLVRGEGQKAKLYCAPIKGHSYVFWYQQVLKNEFKFLISFQNENVFDETGMPKERFSAKCLPNSPCSLEIQATKLEDSAVYFCASSIRQGWSSYEQYFGPGTRLTVT.

This chain connects TRBV11-2 to TRBJ2-3, with TRBD2 matching 10 bases. CDR1 SGHAT and CDR2 FQNNGV come from the germline V gene. Trimming cost V 0 bases and J 7 bases; bases outside gene matches: 7. CDR3 length: 16 amino acids. This CDR3 reads CASSLDRASGSYTQYF. CDR3 DNA: TGTGCCAGCAGCTTAGATCGGGCTAGCGGGAGTTATACGCAGTATTTT.